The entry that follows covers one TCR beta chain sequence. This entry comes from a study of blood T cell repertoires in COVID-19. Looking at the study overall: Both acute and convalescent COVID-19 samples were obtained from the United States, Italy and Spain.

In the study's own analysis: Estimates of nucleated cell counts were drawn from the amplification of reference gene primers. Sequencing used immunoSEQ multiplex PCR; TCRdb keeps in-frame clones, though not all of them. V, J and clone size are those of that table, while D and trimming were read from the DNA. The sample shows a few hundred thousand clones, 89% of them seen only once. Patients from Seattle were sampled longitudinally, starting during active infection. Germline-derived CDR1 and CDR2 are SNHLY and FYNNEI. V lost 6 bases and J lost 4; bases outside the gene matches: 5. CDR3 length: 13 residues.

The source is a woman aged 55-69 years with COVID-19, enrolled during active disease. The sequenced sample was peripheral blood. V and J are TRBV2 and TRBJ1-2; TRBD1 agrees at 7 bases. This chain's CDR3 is CASSEGQFYGYTF. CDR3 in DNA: TGTGCCAGCAGCGAGGGACAGTTCTATGGCTACACCTTC.